Included here is one T cell receptor (beta chain) sequence, with context. This sample is part of a study of blood T cell repertoires in COVID-19. The assay was immunoSEQ multiplex PCR, and TCRdb's table has in-frame clones only and misses some. This table holds around 290,000 clones, under 90% found once. Trimming at V came to 2 bases and at J to 7 bases, leaving 10 bases not matched to a gene. This CDR3 has 15 residues. CDR1 is MNHEY, CDR2 SVGAGI, per germline. This clonotype was sampled from a woman aged 40 to 49 who had recovered from COVID-19. The sample consisted of PBMCs or T cells enriched from blood (not recorded which). The V gene is TRBV6-5, the J gene TRBJ1-1, with 7 bases matching TRBD1. CDR3 sequence (DNA): TGTGCCAGCAGTTACCATTCAGGGACAGTATATGAAGCTTTCTTT. Amino acid sequence: CASSYHSGTVYEAFF.